This is a list of T cell receptor beta chains from one sample in a study of CD8+ T cells in alopecia areata. The protocol was immunoSEQ multiplex PCR, while the TCRdb copy is restricted to in-frame clones and leaves out a portion. The table lists about 180,000 clones, about 54% of them singletons. Sequences were derived from CD4+ T cells sorted from blood, sampled at roughly week 58, from a patient treated with tofacitinib. Every receptor here comes from a human donor with alopecia areata. The CDR3 runs from the conserved cysteine through the conserved F or W. Each record gives: V gene, clone size, J gene, CDR3 protein. Clone size is shown for a subset of rows, as once, few, many or a class of expanded clone.

v_call: TRBV4-1
clone_size: .
j_call: TRBJ2-3
cdr3_aa: CASSQDLASGGLLEYF

v_call: TRBV9
clone_size: many
j_call: TRBJ2-7
cdr3_aa: CASSVGDRTGAIYEQYF

v_call: TRBV18
clone_size: .
j_call: TRBJ2-7
cdr3_aa: CASSRGTGGTFYEQYF

v_call: TRBV5-1
clone_size: few
j_call: TRBJ2-5
cdr3_aa: CAIPETQYF

v_call: TRBV6-5
clone_size: .
j_call: TRBJ1-4
cdr3_aa: CASSYSSGTGSEKLFF

v_call: TRBV15
clone_size: .
j_call: TRBJ1-5
cdr3_aa: CATSRDPSGWQPQHF

v_call: TRBV6-1
clone_size: .
j_call: TRBJ2-7
cdr3_aa: CASLMTGNGEQYF

v_call: TRBV29-1
clone_size: .
j_call: TRBJ1-4
cdr3_aa: CSVYRVGAEGNEKLFF

v_call: TRBV10-3
clone_size: .
j_call: TRBJ1-6
cdr3_aa: CAISGTGDNSPLHF

v_call: TRBV25-1
clone_size: .
j_call: TRBJ2-3
cdr3_aa: CASRSTDTQYF

v_call: TRBV5-1
clone_size: few
j_call: TRBJ2-3
cdr3_aa: CASSLATNTDTQYF

v_call: TRBV2
clone_size: .
j_call: TRBJ1-5
cdr3_aa: CASSPRGEGRQPQHF

v_call: TRBV7-9
clone_size: .
j_call: TRBJ1-1
cdr3_aa: CASSLGPVESEAFF

v_call: TRBV7-9
clone_size: .
j_call: TRBJ1-3
cdr3_aa: CASSSTDSGNTIYF

v_call: TRBV5-1
clone_size: few
j_call: TRBJ2-7
cdr3_aa: CASSDDPYEQYF

v_call: TRBV5-1
clone_size: .
j_call: TRBJ1-1
cdr3_aa: CASSLEAVNTEAFF

v_call: TRBV29-1
clone_size: .
j_call: TRBJ1-2
cdr3_aa: CSVSSNYGYTF

v_call: TRBV10-3
clone_size: .
j_call: TRBJ2-7
cdr3_aa: CAISTGPVEQYF

v_call: TRBV5-1
clone_size: few
j_call: TRBJ1-4
cdr3_aa: CASSLESTGGELFF

v_call: TRBV7-2
clone_size: few
j_call: TRBJ2-7
cdr3_aa: CASSPSGGTFYEQYF

v_call: TRBV30
clone_size: .
j_call: TRBJ1-1
cdr3_aa: CAWSVSSNTEAFF

v_call: TRBV27
clone_size: .
j_call: TRBJ2-3
cdr3_aa: CASSLHRIPGPSARLSTDTQYF

v_call: TRBV15
clone_size: few
j_call: TRBJ2-7
cdr3_aa: CATSRSGQGTYEQYF

v_call: TRBV7-9
clone_size: few
j_call: TRBJ1-4
cdr3_aa: CASSPNTGGDNEKLFF

v_call: TRBV30
clone_size: .
j_call: TRBJ2-3
cdr3_aa: CAWSGDTQYF

v_call: TRBV7-9
clone_size: .
j_call: TRBJ2-5
cdr3_aa: CASSFAGEETQYF

v_call: TRBV23-1
clone_size: .
j_call: TRBJ2-3
cdr3_aa: CASSQCGRGSPTDTQYF

v_call: TRBV7-9
clone_size: .
j_call: TRBJ2-7
cdr3_aa: CASSWGQESYEQYF

v_call: TRBV29-1
clone_size: .
j_call: TRBJ2-3
cdr3_aa: CSWGQGPPEPSPQYF

v_call: TRBV9
clone_size: .
j_call: TRBJ1-1
cdr3_aa: CASSVGYTEAFF

v_call: TRBV9
clone_size: .
j_call: TRBJ2-7
cdr3_aa: CASSVSGTNYEQYF

v_call: TRBV6-5
clone_size: few
j_call: TRBJ2-3
cdr3_aa: CASSPSTGFDTQYF

v_call: TRBV19
clone_size: once
j_call: TRBJ1-2
cdr3_aa: CASSNSHGYTF

v_call: TRBV15
clone_size: .
j_call: TRBJ1-2
cdr3_aa: CATSGSRDYTF

v_call: TRBV7-9
clone_size: few
j_call: TRBJ2-7
cdr3_aa: CASSPTPGQGPYEQYF

v_call: TRBV2
clone_size: .
j_call: TRBJ1-2
cdr3_aa: CASKTGQVYGYTF

v_call: TRBV30
clone_size: .
j_call: TRBJ2-1
cdr3_aa: CAWSETRRQFF

v_call: TRBV18
clone_size: .
j_call: TRBJ1-5
cdr3_aa: CASSPGQGRQPQHF

v_call: TRBV29-1
clone_size: .
j_call: TRBJ1-1
cdr3_aa: CSVGEMSLGNDAFF

v_call: TRBV2
clone_size: .
j_call: TRBJ1-5
cdr3_aa: CASSVGFSNQPQHF

v_call: TRBV10-3
clone_size: few
j_call: TRBJ1-3
cdr3_aa: CAISSGVGNTIYF

v_call: TRBV18
clone_size: .
j_call: TRBJ1-5
cdr3_aa: CASSPLQGVQPQHF

v_call: TRBV4-1
clone_size: .
j_call: TRBJ2-7
cdr3_aa: CASSERDSNSYEQYF

v_call: TRBV12-5
clone_size: few
j_call: TRBJ2-5
cdr3_aa: CATHGAGETQYF

v_call: TRBV2
clone_size: .
j_call: TRBJ1-4
cdr3_aa: CASTSQGQGVEKLFF